This T cell receptor beta chain was sequenced in a study of shared clonotypes between healthy human individuals. This CDR3 spans 13 amino acids. Germline V gene sequence: CDR1 ENHRY, CDR2 SYGVKD. V was clipped by 7 bases and J by 2 bases; unmatched bases: 2. This table comes from immunoSEQ multiplex PCR, and its TCRdb copy is limited to in-frame clones, with some not included. The sample contains about 2 million clones, about 95% of which appear only once. The sequenced sample consisted of naive CD4+ T cells sorted from blood. As to subset: CD45RA+ positively selected. This receptor was obtained from a young man in good health. The rearrangement links TRBV10-3 to TRBJ2-3; 8 positions agree with TRBD2. The CDR3 nucleotides read TGTGCCATCAAGCGGGAGTCCACAGATACGCAGTATTTT. Its protein product is CAIKRESTDTQYF.